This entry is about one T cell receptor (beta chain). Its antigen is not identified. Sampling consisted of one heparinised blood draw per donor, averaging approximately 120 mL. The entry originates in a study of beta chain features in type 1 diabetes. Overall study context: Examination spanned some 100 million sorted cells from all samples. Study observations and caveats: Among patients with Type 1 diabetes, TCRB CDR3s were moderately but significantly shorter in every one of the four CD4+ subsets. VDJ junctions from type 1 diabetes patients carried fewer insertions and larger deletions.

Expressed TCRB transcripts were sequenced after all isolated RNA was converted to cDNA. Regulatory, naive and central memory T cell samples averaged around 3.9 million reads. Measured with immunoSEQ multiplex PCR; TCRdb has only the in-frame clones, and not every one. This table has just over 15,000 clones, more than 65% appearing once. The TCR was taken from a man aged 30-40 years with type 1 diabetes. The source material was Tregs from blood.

CDR3 nucleotide sequence: TGTGCCAGCAGTCCTCAGGGATCTCGTGGCTACACCTTC. Translating gives CASSPQGSRGYTF. The chain recombines TRBV6-6 with TRBJ1-2; tentative D call: TRBD1 (5 bases). The CDR3 totals 13 residues. Trimming left V 5 bases short and J 7 bases short, with 14 bases between. Germline CDR1 and CDR2: MNHNY and SVGAGI (reference sequence).